This entry features one T cell receptor (beta chain) sequence. Its antigen is undetermined. The germline gives CDR1 MNHEY, CDR2 SVGAGI. The V segment lost 6 bases and the J segment 0 bases; nucleotides outside the gene matches: 4. This CDR3 contains 15 residues. TCRdb's table, derived via immunoSEQ multiplex PCR, lists solely in-frame clones and lacks some. The sample records more than 2 million clones, approximately 94% being singletons. Adult donors, all healthy and HIV-negative, had no recent acute infections or vaccinations. This entry is derived from a study of shared clonotypes between healthy human individuals. Regarding the study as a whole: Clonotype sharing among donors was thought likely to change with sequencing depth.

Sequenced input: naive CD4+ T cells sorted from blood. Sample subset: CD45RA+ positively selected. The TCR was taken from a man younger than 35 in good health. The chain uses TRBV6-5 and TRBJ2-4; 8 nucleotides align to TRBD1. The CDR3 sequence: CASRGQGLAKNIQYF. DNA for the CDR3: TGTGCCAGCAGAGGACAGGGTCTAGCCAAAAACATTCAGTACTTC.